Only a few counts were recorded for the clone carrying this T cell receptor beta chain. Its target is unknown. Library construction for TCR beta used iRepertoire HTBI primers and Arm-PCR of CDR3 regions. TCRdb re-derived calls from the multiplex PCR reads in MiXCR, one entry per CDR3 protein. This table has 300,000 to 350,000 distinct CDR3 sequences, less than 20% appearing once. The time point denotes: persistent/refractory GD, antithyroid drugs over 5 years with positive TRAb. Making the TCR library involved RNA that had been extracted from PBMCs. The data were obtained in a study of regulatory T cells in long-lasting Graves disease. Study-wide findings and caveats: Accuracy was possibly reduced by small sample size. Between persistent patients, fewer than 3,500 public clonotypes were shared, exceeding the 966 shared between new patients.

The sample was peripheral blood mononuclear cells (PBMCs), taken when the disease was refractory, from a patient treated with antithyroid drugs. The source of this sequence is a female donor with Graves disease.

This CDR3 is CASSPTGDGEQYF. DNA for the CDR3: TGTGCCAGTAGCCCCACAGGGGACGGGGAGCAGTACTTC. The chain joins TRBV19 to TRBJ2-7, with 7 bases lining up with TRBD1. V shed 6 bases and J 7 bases; nucleotides not matched to a gene: 9. The CDR3 loop spans 13 amino acids. The germline V gene encodes CDR1 LNHDA and CDR2 SQIVND (reference sequence).